This entry lists 12 T cell receptor beta chains sequenced from one sample in a study of OX40 agonist ivuxolimab in advanced cancers. Profiled with immunoSEQ multiplex PCR; TCRdb holds only in-frame clones, not every one. The sample shows roughly 80,000 clones, over 85% of them seen only once. The input for sequencing was CD4+ or CD8+ T cells sorted from blood, taken in a trial of the OX40 agonist ivuxolimab. Receptors were obtained from an adult with an advanced solid tumor such as melanoma, head and neck, liver or kidney cancer.

The chain combines TRBV5-4 with TRBJ1-2, with a tentative D call TRBD1 (6 bases). With 4 bases removed from V and 8 bases from J, the gap between germline ends came to 15 bases. In germline, CDR1 is SGHNT, CDR2 YYREEE (reference sequence). The CDR3 totals 13 residues. CDR3 in amino acids: CASSTVAGEGYTF. The CDR3 DNA is TGTGCCAGCAGCACAGTGGCAGGGGAGGGCTACACCTTC. The whole variable domain, filled in from reference TRBV5-4 and TRBJ1-2, reads ETGVTQSPTHLIKTRGQQVTLRCSSQSGHNTVSWYQQALGQGPQFIFQYYREEENGRGNFPPRFSGLQFPNYSSELNVNALELDDSALYLCASSTVAGEGYTFGSGTRLTVV.

The chain recombines TRBV7-8 with TRBJ1-2; D gene unclear. Germline CDR1 reads SGHVS; CDR2 reads FQNEAQ. The V end was cut by 5 bases, the J end by 8 bases, with 15 bases between. CDR3 length: 13 amino acids. CDR3 sequence (DNA): TGTGCCAGCAGCCCCCGGACTGAGGCAGGCTACACCTTC. It specifies CASSPRTEAGYTF.

The V call is TRBV15, the J call TRBJ2-3; D gene uncertain. The V end lost 1 base, the J end lost 4 bases, and 12 bases lay between the germline ends. The CDR3 length is 15 residues. Germline CDR1 and CDR2: LNHNV and YYDKDF (reference sequence). In nucleotides, the CDR3 is TGTGCCACCAGCAGAGGGTCAGGTGTAGCAGATACGCAGTATTTT. Its translation: CATSRGSGVADTQYF.

This clone was recorded once. The gene calls are TRBV21-1 and TRBJ1-6; TRBD1, as called in the table, went unchecked against the DNA. TRBV21-1 is marked as a pseudogene. This CDR3 has 16 residues. CDR3 residues: CASSPILQGQDSPLHF. The CDR3 DNA reads as TGTGCCAGCAGCCCAATTCTACAGGGTCAGGATTCACCCCTCCACTTT.

The rearrangement uses TRBV10-1 and TRBJ2-3; the D gene is possibly TRBD1 (6 bases). Germline V gene lookup returns CDR1 WNHNN and CDR2 SYGVQD (reference sequence). V was shortened by 2 bases and J by 4 bases, with 19 bases between the two germline ends. The CDR3 is 17 residues long. CDR3 DNA sequence: TGCGCCAGCAGTGAGCCTTCCCGGGACAAGGGGGCAGATACGCAGTATTTT. Protein: CASSEPSRDKGADTQYF.

The chain links TRBV5-1 to TRBJ2-1; TRBD2 might be the D (5 bases). The V end was cut by 0 bases, the J end by 6 bases, with 10 bases between. CDR1 SGHRS and CDR2 YFSETQ come from the germline V gene. CDR3 length: 14 residues. DNA for the CDR3: TGCGCCAGCAGCTTGGAGGGTAGCGTCAATGAGCAGTTCTTC. As protein: CASSLEGSVNEQFF.

The chain joins TRBV7-2 to TRBJ1-5; possible D gene TRBD1, 5 bases. The CDR3 totals 17 residues. CDR1 and CDR2 from the germline V gene are SGHTA and FQGNSA. Trimming pared 5 bases from V and 0 bases from J, leaving 17 bases between. CDR3: CASSIGTDFLSNQPQHF. CDR3 nucleotide sequence: TGTGCCAGCAGCATCGGGACGGACTTCCTTAGCAATCAGCCCCAGCATTTT.

This chain connects TRBV5-1 to TRBJ1-2; D remains ambiguous. The germline V gene encodes CDR1 SGHRS and CDR2 YFSETQ. The CDR3 consists of 13 residues. V lost 2 bases, J lost 0 bases, and 5 bases lay in between. This chain's CDR3 is CASSFIANYGYTF. The CDR3 DNA sequence: TGCGCCAGCAGCTTTATAGCTAACTATGGCTACACCTTC.

With regard to this clone: Additional DNA sequences in this sample encode the identical CDR3. The chain couples TRBV28 to TRBJ1-1, with D possibly being TRBD1 (6 bases). CDR3 size: 13 residues. The V end lost 2 bases, the J end lost 5 bases, and 9 bases lay between the germline ends. Germline V CDR1 and CDR2: MDHEN, SYDVKM. In DNA form, the CDR3 reads TGTGCCAGCAGTTTAAGGGGGGGTACTGAAGCTTTCTTT. Protein product: CASSLRGGTEAFF.

The rearrangement uses TRBV30 and TRBJ2-5, with 9 bases matching TRBD2. CDR3 length equals 12 residues. Germline values: CDR1 GTSNPN, CDR2 SVGIG (reference sequence). V gave up 7 bases and J gave up 4 bases; unmatched junction bases: 4. The CDR3 reads CAYLSGGETQYF. The CDR3 nucleotides are TGTGCCTACCTTAGCGGGGGAGAGACCCAGTACTTC.

V and J are TRBV7-2 and TRBJ1-3; D gene unclear. Germline values: CDR1 SGHTA, CDR2 FQGNSA. The germline V and J ends were trimmed by 3 bases and 4 bases, with 13 bases remaining between them. CDR3 length equals 15 residues. CDR3 in amino acids: CASSFFGSAGNTIYF. The CDR3, as DNA: TGTGCCAGCAGCTTCTTCGGGTCGGCGGGAAACACCATATATTTT.

V is TRBV7-9 and J is TRBJ2-1, with D perhaps matching TRBD2 (5 bases). Germline CDR1 and CDR2: SEHNR and FQNEAQ (reference sequence). The CDR3 sequence is 15 residues long. Trimming stripped 7 bases from V and 4 bases from J, with 17 bases between. Here the CDR3 reads CASTSFGIPYNEQFF. CDR3 nucleotide sequence: TGTGCCAGCACCTCATTCGGGATTCCATACAATGAGCAGTTCTTC.